This passage covers 17 T cell receptor beta chains from one sample sequenced in a study of beta chain features in type 1 diabetes. Study-level results: Among all four CD4+ subsets, Type 1 diabetes patients had TCRB CDR3s that were moderately but significantly shorter.

Their antigens are not known. Every bit of the isolated RNA underwent reverse transcription, so sequencing read expressed TCRB transcripts. The repertoire was sequenced with immunoSEQ multiplex PCR; TCRdb's copy has only in-frame clones and lacks some. The profile shows fewer than 55,000 clones, around 45% of them singletons. The sample taken for sequencing was Tregs from blood. The receptors shown here come from a man aged 25 to 40 with type 1 diabetes.

This clone came up a few times. V is TRBV5-1 and J is TRBJ2-1; 8 bases fit TRBD2. In germline, CDR1 is SGHRS, CDR2 YFSETQ. Trimming removed 1 base from V and 6 bases from J; junction bases left unmatched: 3. There are 14 residues in the CDR3. This chain's CDR3 is CASSLSGSSNEQFF. In DNA, the CDR3 is TGCGCCAGCAGCTTGAGCGGGAGTAGCAATGAGCAGTTCTTC.

This rearrangement joins TRBV7-3 to TRBJ1-1; D not resolved. This CDR3 region has 13 residues. CDR1 SGHTA and CDR2 FQGTGA come from the germline V gene. With 6 bases removed from V and 0 bases from J, the gap between germline ends came to 8 bases. CDR3 in amino acids: CASSVSMNTEAFF. DNA of the CDR3: TGTGCCAGCAGTGTTTCAATGAACACTGAAGCTTTCTTT. Full variable domain (remainder filled in from reference TRBV7-3 and TRBJ1-1): GAGVSQTPSNKVTEKGKYVELRCDPISGHTALYWYRQSLGQGPEFLIYFQGTGAADDSGLPNDRFFAVRPEGSVSTLKIQRTERGDSAVYLCASSVSMNTEAFFGQGTRLTVV.

This rearrangement joins TRBV5-1 to TRBJ2-1, with D possibly matching TRBD1 (6 bases). CDR1 and CDR2 (germline): SGHRS, YFSETQ. CDR3 length equals 16 residues. With 6 bases removed from V and 9 bases from J, the gap between germline ends came to 25 bases. CDR3 in amino acids: CASMRAGVITVGEQFF. CDR3 bases: TGCGCCAGCATGAGGGCAGGGGTAATTACCGTGGGTGAGCAGTTCTTC. Looking up the rest from reference TRBV5-1 and TRBJ2-1 gives the full variable domain: KAGVTQTPRYLIKTRGQQVTLSCSPISGHRSVSWYQQTPGQGLQFLFEYFSETQRNKGNFPGRFSGRQFSNSRSEMNVSTLELGDSALYLCASMRAGVITVGEQFFGPGTRLTVL.

The chain recombines TRBV10-3 with TRBJ1-4; no firm D call. Germline CDR1 and CDR2: ENHRY and SYGVKD. V was clipped by 11 bases and J by 0 bases, with 10 bases between them. This CDR3 is 13 amino acids long. The CDR3 loop reads CACQGATNEKLFF. The CDR3 nucleotides read TGTGCCTGCCAAGGAGCAACTAATGAAAAACTGTTTTTT.

Turning to this clone: A junction end diverges from the germline sequence, so it may reflect a read error. The chain employs TRBV6-1 and TRBJ1-1; 9 nucleotides line up with TRBD1. CDR1 is MNHNS and CDR2 is SASEGT in the germline V gene. This CDR3 spans 12 amino acids. The CDR3 protein is CASSEAGTGPPF. CDR3 DNA sequence: TGTGCCAGCAGTGAAGCAGGGACAGGGCCCCCTTTT.

The chain employs TRBV4-3 and TRBJ2-1, with TRBD2 matching over 7 bases. The CDR3 is 15 residues long. With V trimmed by 8 bases and J by 0 bases, 7 bases remained unmatched. CDR1 LGHNA and CDR2 YSLEER come from the germline V gene. DNA of the CDR3: TGCGCCAGCGCCGGGCGGGAGAGCTCCTACAATGAGCAGTTCTTC. Its translation: CASAGRESSYNEQFF.

The V call is TRBV11-1, the J call TRBJ2-2, with 8 bases identical to TRBD2. Germline lookup yields CDR1 SGHAT and CDR2 FQDESV (reference sequence). The CDR3 sequence is 16 residues long. Unmatched junction bases numbered 7, after V lost 3 bases and J lost 4 bases. The CDR3 sequence is CASSFTIREGTGELFF. The CDR3 DNA reads TGTGCCAGCAGCTTTACCATCCGGGAGGGCACCGGGGAGCTGTTTTTT.

There are a few counts of this clone. V is TRBV23-1 and J is TRBJ2-2, with D possibly matching TRBD2 (5 bases). TRBV23-1 is assigned to the ORF class and has an uncertain function. The CDR3 runs to 15 residues. Trimming shortened V by 0 bases and J by 1 base, and 6 bases separated the two germline ends. CDR3 loop: CASSQSSGNTGELFF. CDR3 sequence (DNA): TGCGCCAGCAGTCAATCGAGCGGGAACACCGGGGAGCTGTTTTTT.

This clone is termed medium-sized (0.01 to 0.1%). The V gene is TRBV28, the J gene TRBJ2-5, with a possible D match to TRBD1 (5 bases). The CDR3 spans 13 residues. The germline V and J ends were trimmed by 6 bases and 4 bases, with 12 bases remaining between them. Germline CDR1 and CDR2: MDHEN and SYDVKM. The CDR3 region is CASSRWGTETQYF. As DNA, the CDR3 is TGTGCCAGCAGCAGATGGGGCACAGAGACCCAGTACTTC.

This clone was counted between two and nine times. The chain uses TRBV4-2 and TRBJ2-1, with 7 nucleotides matching TRBD1. In germline, CDR1 is LGHNA, CDR2 YNFKEQ. CDR3 length: 13 residues. With 0 bases clipped from V and 11 bases from J, the junction kept 4 bases outside the gene matches. CDR3 region: CASSQDRRGQQFF. CDR3 in DNA: TGTGCCAGCAGCCAAGACCGTAGGGGGCAGCAGTTCTTC.

This clone was observed a few times. The V and J genes are TRBV7-9 and TRBJ2-1, with 10 bases matching TRBD2. This CDR3 has 17 amino acids. V dropped 5 bases and J dropped 6; count of bases not matched to a gene: 13. Germline CDR1 SEHNR, CDR2 FQNEAQ (reference sequence). The CDR3 reads CASSPASGTSVSNEQFF. CDR3 sequence (DNA): TGTGCCAGCAGCCCTGCGTCCGGGACTAGCGTCTCCAATGAGCAGTTCTTC. Supplemented by reference TRBV7-9 and TRBJ2-1, the full variable domain reads DTGVSQNPRHKITKRGQNVTFRCDPISEHNRLYWYRQTLGQGPEFLTYFQNEAQLEKSRLLSDRFSAERPKGSFSTLEIQRTEQGDSAMYLCASSPASGTSVSNEQFFGPGTRLTVL.

The chain links TRBV7-8 to TRBJ1-1; tentatively, D is TRBD1 (5 bases). The germline V gene encodes CDR1 SGHVS and CDR2 FQNEAQ. The germline V and J ends were trimmed by 5 bases and 1 base, with 11 bases remaining between them. The CDR3 spans 14 residues. This CDR3 is CASSPTDRNTEAFF. Here the CDR3 DNA reads TGTGCCAGCAGCCCCACAGACAGGAACACTGAAGCTTTCTTT. The variable domain in full, completed from reference TRBV7-8 and TRBJ1-1, reads GAGVSQSPRYKVAKRGQDVALRCDPISGHVSLFWYQQALGQGPEFLTYFQNEAQLDKSGLPSDRFFAERPEGSVSTLKIQRTQQEDSAVYLCASSPTDRNTEAFFGQGTRLTVV.

The genes are TRBV7-2 and TRBJ2-7, with D unresolved. Trimming stripped 2 bases from V and 3 bases from J, with 17 bases between. Germline loops: CDR1 SGHTA, CDR2 FQGNSA. The CDR3 is 16 amino acids. In nucleotides, the CDR3 is TGTGCCAGCAGCTTACGTCCCCTGGGCCCCAACTACGAGCAGTACTTC. Translating it yields CASSLRPLGPNYEQYF.

This clone turned up a few times. The chain has TRBV2 and TRBJ2-5; 7 nucleotides align to TRBD1. The CDR3 has 13 residues. Germline values: CDR1 SNHLY, CDR2 FYNNEI. Trimming removed 7 bases from V and 2 bases from J; junction bases left unmatched: 4. CDR3 nucleotides: TGTGCCAGCAAGCTGGGACAGCAAGAGACCCAGTACTTC. Amino acid sequence: CASKLGQQETQYF.

Only a few counts were recorded for this clone. V is TRBV4-3 and J is TRBJ1-2, with 8 positions matching TRBD1. With 3 bases clipped from V and 4 bases from J, the junction kept 4 bases outside the gene matches. Per the germline V gene, CDR1 is LGHNA and CDR2 is YSLEER. The CDR3 has 14 amino acids. The CDR3 region has the DNA TGCGCCAGCAGCCAGAAAACAGGGGGCTATGGCTACACCTTC. It is translated as CASSQKTGGYGYTF.

This clone has only a few counts. The chain is built from TRBV5-1 and TRBJ2-7; 8 positions match TRBD2. Germline V lookup: CDR1 SGHRS, CDR2 YFSETQ. The CDR3 sequence is 15 residues long. After removal of 0 bases from V and 3 bases from J, the junction contained 5 bases not matched to a gene. The DNA for the CDR3 is TGCGCCAGCAGCTTGGCCAGCGGGAGTAACTACGAGCAGTACTTC. This sequence encodes CASSLASGSNYEQYF.

The sample holds a few counts of this clone. The V gene is TRBV28, the J gene TRBJ1-2; no reliable D call. The CDR3 spans 12 residues. Germline V gives CDR1 MDHEN, CDR2 SYDVKM. The ends were cut back, 2 bases at V and 7 bases at J, with 8 bases in the middle. The DNA for the CDR3 is TGTGCCAGCAGTTTAGCCTCACTTGGCTACACCTTC. It yields the protein CASSLASLGYTF.